This passage covers 8 T cell receptor beta chains from one sample sequenced in a study of blood T cell repertoires in COVID-19. Repertoires were generated with immunoSEQ multiplex PCR, while TCRdb's copy carries only in-frame clones and drops some. The sample carries about 100,000 clones, about 90% recorded once. The sample comprised peripheral blood. These receptors came from a human donor in a cohort sampled during active COVID-19.

The V and J genes are TRBV7-8 and TRBJ1-1; 9 nucleotides line up with TRBD1. The CDR3 spans 15 residues. V shed 5 bases, J shed 1 base, and the junction held 5 bases outside the gene matches. CDR1 and CDR2 from the germline V gene are SGHVS and FQNEAQ. CDR3 sequence: CASSPRTGANTEAFF. CDR3 DNA sequence: TGTGCCAGCAGCCCCCGGACAGGGGCGAACACTGAAGCTTTCTTT.

This clone was detected once. The J gene is TRBJ2-7, the V gene TRBV13; 12 nucleotides match TRBD1. The V gene end was trimmed by 5 bases and the J gene end by 2 bases; junction bases not matched to a gene: 4. The CDR3 consists of 15 residues. Germline loops: CDR1 PRHDT, CDR2 FYEKMQ (reference sequence). CDR3 residues: CASSTGTGGTYEQYF. The CDR3 bases are TGTGCCAGCAGCACCGGGACAGGGGGCACCTACGAGCAGTACTTC.

V and J are TRBV27 and TRBJ2-7; D might be TRBD1 (6 bases). V was pared by 3 bases and J by 4 bases, with 10 bases between. The CDR3 sequence is 13 residues long. The germline gives CDR1 MNHEY, CDR2 SMNVEV (reference sequence). The CDR3 loop reads CASSFVTGYEQYF. Written as DNA, the CDR3 is TGTGCCAGCAGTTTTGTGACAGGTTACGAGCAGTACTTC.

For this clone: Its ends do not fully match the called genes, so a read error is possible. The chain recombines TRBV5-5 with TRBJ2-7; 9 bases map to TRBD1. The CDR3 contains 14 residues. CDR1 is SGHKS and CDR2 is YYEKEE in the germline V gene (reference sequence). CDR3 coding DNA: TGTGCCAGCAGGTTGGGGACAGGGATGAGTGAGCAGTACTTC. Protein sequence: CASRLGTGMSEQYF.

CDR3 nucleotides: TGTGCCAGCAGCCAAGAAGTCGGAGGCAATGAGCAGTTCTTC. This gives the protein CASSQEVGGNEQFF. The chain couples TRBV3-1 (or the pseudogene TRBV3-2) to TRBJ2-1; TRBD2 might be the D (5 bases). CDR3 length: 14 residues. In germline, CDR1 is LGHDT, CDR2 YNNKEL (reference sequence). The V and J ends lost 0 bases and 6 bases respectively, with 9 bases between them.

In its sample, this clone was seen once. The J gene is TRBJ2-1, the V gene TRBV27, with 10 nucleotides matching TRBD2. Trimming at V came to 6 bases and at J to 11 bases, leaving 13 bases not matched to a gene. Germline V lookup: CDR1 MNHEY, CDR2 SMNVEV (reference sequence). This CDR3 has 15 amino acids. The CDR3 reads CASSNLSGRVAKQFF. CDR3 nucleotide sequence: TGTGCCAGCAGCAATTTAAGCGGGAGGGTCGCGAAGCAGTTCTTC.

The chain links TRBV5-8 to TRBJ2-7; 9 bases are shared with TRBD1. CDR1 SGHTS and CDR2 YDEGEE come from the germline V gene. After removal of 2 bases from V and 1 base from J, the junction contained 10 bases not matched to a gene. This CDR3 has 17 amino acids. CDR3 nucleotides: TGTGCCAGCAGCTTATCGAGCCCTGGACAGGGGTCCTACGAGCAGTACTTC. The encoded protein is CASSLSSPGQGSYEQYF.

The V and J genes are TRBV7-9 and TRBJ2-7; TRBD1 matches at 10 bases. V dropped 4 bases and J dropped 6; count of bases not matched to a gene: 3. The CDR3 is 13 amino acids. Germline CDR1 reads SEHNR; CDR2 reads FQNEAQ (reference sequence). CDR3 amino acids: CASSSGTGVEQYF. The CDR3 DNA sequence: TGTGCCAGCAGCTCCGGGACAGGGGTCGAGCAGTACTTC.